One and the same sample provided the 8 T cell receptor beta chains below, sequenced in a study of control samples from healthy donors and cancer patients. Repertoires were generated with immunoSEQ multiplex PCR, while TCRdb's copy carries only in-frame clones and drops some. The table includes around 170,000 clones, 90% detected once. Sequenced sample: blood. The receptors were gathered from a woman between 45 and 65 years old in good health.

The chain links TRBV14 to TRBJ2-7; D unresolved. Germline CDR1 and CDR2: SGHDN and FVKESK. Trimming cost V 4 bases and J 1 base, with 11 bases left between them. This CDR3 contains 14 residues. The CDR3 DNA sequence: TGTGCCAGCAGCCGACCAGGTTCGTCCTACGAGCAGTACTTC. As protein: CASSRPGSSYEQYF. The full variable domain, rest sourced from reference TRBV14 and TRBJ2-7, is EAGVTQFPSHSVIEKGQTVTLRCDPISGHDNLYWYRRVMGKEIKFLLHFVKESKQDESGMPNNRFLAERTGGTYSTLKVQPAELEDSGVYFCASSRPGSSYEQYFGPGTRLTVT.

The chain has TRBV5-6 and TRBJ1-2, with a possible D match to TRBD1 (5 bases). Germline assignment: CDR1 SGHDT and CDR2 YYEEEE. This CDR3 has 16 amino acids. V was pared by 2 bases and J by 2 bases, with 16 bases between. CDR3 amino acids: CASSLGLKGPNYGYTF. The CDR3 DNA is TGTGCCAGCAGCTTAGGGCTTAAGGGGCCAAACTATGGCTACACCTTC.

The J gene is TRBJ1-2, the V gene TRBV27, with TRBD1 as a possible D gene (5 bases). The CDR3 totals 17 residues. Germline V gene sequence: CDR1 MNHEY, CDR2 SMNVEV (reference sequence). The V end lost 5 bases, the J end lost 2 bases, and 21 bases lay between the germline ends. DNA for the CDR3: TGTGCCAGCAGTAACAGTATAGACGGGACGGGGAACTATGGCTACACCTTC. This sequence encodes CASSNSIDGTGNYGYTF.

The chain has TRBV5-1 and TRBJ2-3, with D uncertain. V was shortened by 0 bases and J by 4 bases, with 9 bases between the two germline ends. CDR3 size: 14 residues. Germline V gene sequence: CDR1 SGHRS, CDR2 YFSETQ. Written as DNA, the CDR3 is TGCGCCAGCAGCTTGGAAATGCAGCCAGATACGCAGTATTTT. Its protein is CASSLEMQPDTQYF.

Written as DNA, the CDR3 is TGTGCCACCAGCAGAGTACGGCTAGCGGGGGAGAATGAGCAGTTCTTC. This codes for CATSRVRLAGENEQFF. The rearrangement joins TRBV15 to TRBJ2-1, with TRBD2 matching 10 bases. This CDR3 has 16 residues. Germline CDR1 reads LNHNV; CDR2 reads YYDKDF (reference sequence). V was clipped by 1 base and J by 7 bases; unmatched bases: 7.

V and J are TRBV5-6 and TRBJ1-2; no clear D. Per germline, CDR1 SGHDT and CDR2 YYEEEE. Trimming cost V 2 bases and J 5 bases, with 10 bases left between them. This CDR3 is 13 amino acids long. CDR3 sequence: CASSLTRQYGYTF. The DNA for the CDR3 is TGTGCCAGCAGCTTAACACGGCAATATGGCTACACCTTC.

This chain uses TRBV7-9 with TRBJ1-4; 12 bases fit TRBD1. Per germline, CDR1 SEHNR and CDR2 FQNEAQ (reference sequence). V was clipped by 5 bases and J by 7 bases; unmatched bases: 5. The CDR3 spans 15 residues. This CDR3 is CASSAGTGGFEKLFF. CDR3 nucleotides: TGTGCCAGCAGCGCGGGGACAGGGGGCTTTGAAAAACTGTTTTTT.

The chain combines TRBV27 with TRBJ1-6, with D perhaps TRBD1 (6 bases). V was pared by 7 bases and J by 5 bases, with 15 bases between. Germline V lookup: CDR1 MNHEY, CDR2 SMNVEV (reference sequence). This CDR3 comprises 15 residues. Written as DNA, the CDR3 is TGTGCCAGCACCGTACAGGGACCAAATAATTCACCCCTCCACTTT. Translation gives CASTVQGPNNSPLHF.